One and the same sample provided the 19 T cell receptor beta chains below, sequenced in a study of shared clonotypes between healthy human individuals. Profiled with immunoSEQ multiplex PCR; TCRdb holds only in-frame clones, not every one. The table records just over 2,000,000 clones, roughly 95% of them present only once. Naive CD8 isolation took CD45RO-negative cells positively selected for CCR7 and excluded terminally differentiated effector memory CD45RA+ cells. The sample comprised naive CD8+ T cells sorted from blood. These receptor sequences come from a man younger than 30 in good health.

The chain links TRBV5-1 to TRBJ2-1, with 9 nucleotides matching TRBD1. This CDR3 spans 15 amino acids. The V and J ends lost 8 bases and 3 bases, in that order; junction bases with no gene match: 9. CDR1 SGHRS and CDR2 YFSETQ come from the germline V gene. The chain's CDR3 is CASTPGQGSYNEQFF. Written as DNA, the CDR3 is TGCGCCAGTACCCCGGGACAGGGCAGCTACAATGAGCAGTTCTTC.

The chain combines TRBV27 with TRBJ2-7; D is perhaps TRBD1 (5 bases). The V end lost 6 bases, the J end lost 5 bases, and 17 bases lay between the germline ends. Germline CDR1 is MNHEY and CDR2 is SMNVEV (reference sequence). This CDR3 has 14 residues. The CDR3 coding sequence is TGTGCCAGCAGACCAACTGGGGCAGGGAACGAGCAGTACTTC. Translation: CASRPTGAGNEQYF.

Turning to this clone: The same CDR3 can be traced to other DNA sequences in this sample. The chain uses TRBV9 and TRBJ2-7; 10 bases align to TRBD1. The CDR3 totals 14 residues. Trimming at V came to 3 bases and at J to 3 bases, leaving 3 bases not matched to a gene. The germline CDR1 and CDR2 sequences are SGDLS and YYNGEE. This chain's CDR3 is CASSGGQGGYEQYF. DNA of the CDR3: TGTGCCAGCAGCGGCGGACAGGGGGGCTACGAGCAGTACTTC.

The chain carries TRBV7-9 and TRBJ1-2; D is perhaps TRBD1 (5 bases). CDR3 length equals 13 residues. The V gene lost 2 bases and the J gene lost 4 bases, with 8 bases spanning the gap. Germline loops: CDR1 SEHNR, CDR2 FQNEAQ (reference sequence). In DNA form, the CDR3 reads TGTGCCAGCAGCTTAAGGGGAGGCTATGGCTACACCTTC. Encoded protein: CASSLRGGYGYTF.

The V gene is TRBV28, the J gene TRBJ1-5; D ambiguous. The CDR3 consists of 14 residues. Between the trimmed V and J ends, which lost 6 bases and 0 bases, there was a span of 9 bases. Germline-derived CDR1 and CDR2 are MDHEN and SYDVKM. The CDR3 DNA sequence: TGTGCCAGCAGGTCCGACTTTAGCAATCAGCCCCAGCATTTT. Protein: CASRSDFSNQPQHF.

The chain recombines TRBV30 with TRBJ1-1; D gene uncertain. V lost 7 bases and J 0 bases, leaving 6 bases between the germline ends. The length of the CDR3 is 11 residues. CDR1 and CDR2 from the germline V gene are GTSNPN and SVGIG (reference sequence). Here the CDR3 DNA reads TGTGCCTTGACGGTGAACACTGAAGCTTTCTTT. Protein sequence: CALTVNTEAFF.

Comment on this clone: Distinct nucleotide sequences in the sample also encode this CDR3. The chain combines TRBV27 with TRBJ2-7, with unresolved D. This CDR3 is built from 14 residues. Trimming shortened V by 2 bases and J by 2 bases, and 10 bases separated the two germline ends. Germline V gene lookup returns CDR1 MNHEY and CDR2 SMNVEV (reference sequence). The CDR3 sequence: CASSLTGLPYEQYF. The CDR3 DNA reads TGTGCCAGCAGTTTAACGGGTCTTCCCTACGAGCAGTACTTC.

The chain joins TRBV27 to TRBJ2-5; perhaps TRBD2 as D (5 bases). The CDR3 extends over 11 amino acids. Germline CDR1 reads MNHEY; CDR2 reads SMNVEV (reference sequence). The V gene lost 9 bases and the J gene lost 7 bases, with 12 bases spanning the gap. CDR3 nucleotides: TGTGCCAGTGGGAGTTTAGGGACCCAGTACTTC. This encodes CASGSLGTQYF.

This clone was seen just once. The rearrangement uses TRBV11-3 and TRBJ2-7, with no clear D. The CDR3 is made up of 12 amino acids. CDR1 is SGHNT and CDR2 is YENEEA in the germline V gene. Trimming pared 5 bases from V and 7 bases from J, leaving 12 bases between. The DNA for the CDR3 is TGTGCCAGCAGCCACAGATTTGGGGAGCAGTACTTC. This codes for CASSHRFGEQYF.

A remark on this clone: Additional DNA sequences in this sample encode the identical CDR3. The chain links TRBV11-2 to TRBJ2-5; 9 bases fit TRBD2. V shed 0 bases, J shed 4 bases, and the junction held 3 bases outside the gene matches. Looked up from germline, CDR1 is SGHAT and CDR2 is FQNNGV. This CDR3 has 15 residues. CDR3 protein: CASSLEAGLAETQYF. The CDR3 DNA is TGTGCCAGCAGCTTAGAAGCGGGACTAGCAGAGACCCAGTACTTC.

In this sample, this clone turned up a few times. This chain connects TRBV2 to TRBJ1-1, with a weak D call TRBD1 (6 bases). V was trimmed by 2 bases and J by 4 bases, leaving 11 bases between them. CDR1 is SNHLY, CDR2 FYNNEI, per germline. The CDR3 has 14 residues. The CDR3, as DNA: TGTGCCAGCAGTGAATCGGGGGCGAGCACTGAAGCTTTCTTT. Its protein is CASSESGASTEAFF.

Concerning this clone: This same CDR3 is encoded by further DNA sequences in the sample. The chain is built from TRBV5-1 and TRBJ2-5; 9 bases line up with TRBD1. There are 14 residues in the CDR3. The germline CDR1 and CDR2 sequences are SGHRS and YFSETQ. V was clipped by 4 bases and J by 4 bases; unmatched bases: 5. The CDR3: CASSQGQGGETQYF. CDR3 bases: TGCGCCAGCAGCCAGGGACAGGGAGGAGAGACCCAGTACTTC.

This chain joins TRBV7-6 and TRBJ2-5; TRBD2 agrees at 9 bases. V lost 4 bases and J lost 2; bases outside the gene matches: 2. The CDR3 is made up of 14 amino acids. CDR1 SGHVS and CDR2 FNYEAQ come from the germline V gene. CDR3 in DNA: TGTGCCAGCAGCTCGCTAGCGGGGCAAGAGACCCAGTACTTC. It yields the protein CASSSLAGQETQYF.

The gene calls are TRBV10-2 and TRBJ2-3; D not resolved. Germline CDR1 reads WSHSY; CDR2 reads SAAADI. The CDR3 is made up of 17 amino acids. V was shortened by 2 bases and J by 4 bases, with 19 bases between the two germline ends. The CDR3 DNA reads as TGCGCCAGCAGTGAGCGTGGACCCACTGTCTGGGCAGATACGCAGTATTTT. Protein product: CASSERGPTVWADTQYF.

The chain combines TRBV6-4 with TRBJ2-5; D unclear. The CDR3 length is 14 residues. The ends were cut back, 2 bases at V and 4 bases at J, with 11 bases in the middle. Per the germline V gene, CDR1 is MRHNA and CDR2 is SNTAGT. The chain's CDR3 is CASSDPVSRETQYF. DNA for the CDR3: TGTGCCAGCAGTGACCCAGTTAGCAGAGAGACCCAGTACTTC.

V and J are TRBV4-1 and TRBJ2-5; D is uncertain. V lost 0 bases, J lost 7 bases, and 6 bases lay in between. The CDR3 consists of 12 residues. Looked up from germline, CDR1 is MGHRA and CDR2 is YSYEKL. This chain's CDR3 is CASSQDGWTQYF. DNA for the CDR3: TGCGCCAGCAGCCAAGATGGCTGGACCCAGTACTTC.

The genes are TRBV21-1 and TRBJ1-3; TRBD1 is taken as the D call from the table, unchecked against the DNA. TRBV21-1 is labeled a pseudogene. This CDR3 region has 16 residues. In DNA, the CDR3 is TGTGCCAGCAGCAAGGGACGCACAGGGACTGGAAACACCATATATTTT. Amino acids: CASSKGRTGTGNTIYF.

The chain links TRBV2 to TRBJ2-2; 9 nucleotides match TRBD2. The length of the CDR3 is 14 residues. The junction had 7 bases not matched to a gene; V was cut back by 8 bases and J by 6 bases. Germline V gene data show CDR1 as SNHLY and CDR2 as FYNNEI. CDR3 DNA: TGTGCCAGCGGGGGACTAGCCTCAGCCGGGGAGCTGTTTTTT. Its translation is CASGGLASAGELFF.

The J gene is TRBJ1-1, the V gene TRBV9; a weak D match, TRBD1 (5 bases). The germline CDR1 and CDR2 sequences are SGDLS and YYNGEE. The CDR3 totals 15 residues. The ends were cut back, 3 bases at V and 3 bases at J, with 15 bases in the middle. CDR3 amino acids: CASSGNRDLHTEAFF. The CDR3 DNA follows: TGTGCCAGCAGCGGTAACCGGGACCTCCACACTGAAGCTTTCTTT.